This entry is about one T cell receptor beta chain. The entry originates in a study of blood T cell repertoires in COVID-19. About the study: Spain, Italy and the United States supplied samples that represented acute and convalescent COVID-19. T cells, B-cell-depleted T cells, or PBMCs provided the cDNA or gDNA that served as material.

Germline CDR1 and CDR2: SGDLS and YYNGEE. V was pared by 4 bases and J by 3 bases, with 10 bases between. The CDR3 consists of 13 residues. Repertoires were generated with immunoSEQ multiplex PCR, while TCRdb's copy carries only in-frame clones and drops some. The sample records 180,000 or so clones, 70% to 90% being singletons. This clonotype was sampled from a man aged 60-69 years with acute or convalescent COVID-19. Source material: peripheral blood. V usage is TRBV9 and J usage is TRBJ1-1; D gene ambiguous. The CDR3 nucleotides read TGTGCCAGCAGCCCCCTCCGGGACACTGAAGCTTTCTTT. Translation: CASSPLRDTEAFF.